The source of this T cell receptor (beta chain) is a study of blood T cell repertoires in COVID-19. At the level of the study: COVID-19 samples collected from the United States, Italy and Spain covered acute and convalescent phases. T cells, B-cell-depleted T cells, or PBMCs provided the cDNA or gDNA that served as material.

The germline V gene encodes CDR1 SGHDT and CDR2 YYEEEE. The CDR3 contains 13 residues. V was cut by 2 bases and J by 1 base, with 6 bases left in between. This table comes from immunoSEQ multiplex PCR, and its TCRdb copy is limited to in-frame clones, with some not included. The repertoire holds 60,000 or so clones, with around 84% as singletons. The chain combines TRBV5-6 with TRBJ1-1; the D is unclear. Sequences were obtained from peripheral blood. The clonotype comes from a woman aged 80 or over with acute or convalescent COVID-19. CDR3 loop: CASSFQANTEAFF. CDR3 DNA sequence: TGTGCCAGCAGCTTTCAGGCGAACACTGAAGCTTTCTTT.